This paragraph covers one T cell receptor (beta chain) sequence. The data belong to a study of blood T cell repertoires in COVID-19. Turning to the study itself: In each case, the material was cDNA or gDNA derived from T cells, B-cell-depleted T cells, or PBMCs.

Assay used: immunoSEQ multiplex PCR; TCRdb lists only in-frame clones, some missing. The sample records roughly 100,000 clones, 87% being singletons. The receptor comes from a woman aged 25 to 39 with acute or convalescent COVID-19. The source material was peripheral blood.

The CDR3 loop reads CASSFGGYGYTF. CDR3 DNA: TGTGCCAGCAGCTTTGGCGGGTACGGCTACACCTTC. V gene TRBV11-2 combines with J gene TRBJ1-2; unclear D gene. CDR1 and CDR2 from the germline V gene are SGHAT and FQNNGV. The CDR3 is made up of 12 amino acids. The germline V and J ends were trimmed by 3 bases and 8 bases, with 10 bases remaining between them.